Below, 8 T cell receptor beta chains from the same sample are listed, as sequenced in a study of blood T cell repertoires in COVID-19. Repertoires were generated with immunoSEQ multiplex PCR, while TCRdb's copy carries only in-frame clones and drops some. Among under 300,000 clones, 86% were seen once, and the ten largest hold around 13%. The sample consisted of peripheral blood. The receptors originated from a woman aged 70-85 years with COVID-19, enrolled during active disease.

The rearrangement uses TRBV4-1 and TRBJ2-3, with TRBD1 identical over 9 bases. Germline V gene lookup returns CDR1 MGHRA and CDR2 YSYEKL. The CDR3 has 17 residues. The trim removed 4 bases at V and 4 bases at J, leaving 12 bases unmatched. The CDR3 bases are TGCGCCAGCAGCCGAGGCCCACAGGGGGCGGGTGCAGATACGCAGTATTTT. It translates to CASSRGPQGAGADTQYF.

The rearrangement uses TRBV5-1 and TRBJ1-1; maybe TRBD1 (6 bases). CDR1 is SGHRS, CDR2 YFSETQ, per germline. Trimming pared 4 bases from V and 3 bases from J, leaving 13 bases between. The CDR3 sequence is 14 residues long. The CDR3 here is CASSVSTGYTEAFF. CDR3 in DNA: TGCGCCAGCAGCGTTTCTACAGGGTACACTGAAGCTTTCTTT.

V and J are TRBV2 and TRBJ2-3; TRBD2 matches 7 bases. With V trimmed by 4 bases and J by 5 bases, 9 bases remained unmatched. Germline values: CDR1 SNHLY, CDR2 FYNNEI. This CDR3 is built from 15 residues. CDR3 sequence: CASSGLAYEVDTQYF. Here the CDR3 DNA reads TGTGCCAGCAGTGGACTAGCCTATGAGGTAGATACGCAGTATTTT.

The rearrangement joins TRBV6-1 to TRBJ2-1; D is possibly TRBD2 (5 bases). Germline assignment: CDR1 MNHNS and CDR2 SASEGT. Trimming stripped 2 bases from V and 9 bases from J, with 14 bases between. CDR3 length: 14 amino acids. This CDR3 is CASSEPRKAGEQFF. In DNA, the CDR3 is TGTGCCAGCAGTGAACCACGCAAGGCGGGTGAGCAGTTCTTC.

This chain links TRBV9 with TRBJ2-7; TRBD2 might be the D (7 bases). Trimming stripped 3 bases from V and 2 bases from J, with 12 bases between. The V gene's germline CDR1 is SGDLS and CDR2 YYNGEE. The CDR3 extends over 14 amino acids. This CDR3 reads CASSEGGVPYEQYF. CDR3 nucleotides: TGTGCCAGCAGCGAGGGGGGGGTCCCCTACGAGCAGTACTTC.

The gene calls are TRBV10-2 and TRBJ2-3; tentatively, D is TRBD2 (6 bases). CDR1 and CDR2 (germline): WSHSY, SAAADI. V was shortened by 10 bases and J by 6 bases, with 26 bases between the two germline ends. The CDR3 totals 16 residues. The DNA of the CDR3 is TGCGCCACCTCTGCGGGGCCCGTGAAAGGTACGGATACGCAGTATTTT. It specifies CATSAGPVKGTDTQYF.

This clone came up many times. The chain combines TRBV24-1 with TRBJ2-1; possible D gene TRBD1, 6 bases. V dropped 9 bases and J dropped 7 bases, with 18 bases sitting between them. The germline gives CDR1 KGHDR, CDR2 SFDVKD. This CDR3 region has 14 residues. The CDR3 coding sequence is TGTGCCACCTGCAAGGACGGGACATTGAATGAGCAGTTCTTC. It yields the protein CATCKDGTLNEQFF.

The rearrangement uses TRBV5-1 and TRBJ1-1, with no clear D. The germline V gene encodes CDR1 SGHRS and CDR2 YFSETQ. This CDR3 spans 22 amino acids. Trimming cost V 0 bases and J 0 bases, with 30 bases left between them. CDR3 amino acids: CASSLAPPQPRQPKWMNTEAFF. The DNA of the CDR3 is TGCGCCAGCAGCTTGGCTCCCCCTCAGCCGAGGCAGCCGAAGTGGATGAACACTGAAGCTTTCTTT.